Listed below are T cell receptor beta chains from one sample, sequenced in a study of Japanese encephalitis immunity and Zika vaccine responses. TCRdb re-analysed the 5' RACE reads in MiXCR, keeping a single row per CDR3 protein. The sample holds fewer than 400 distinct CDR3 sequences, 3.1% seen once. Sequenced here: antigen-activated CD8+ T cells from blood, cultured, sampled during a Zika inactivated vaccine study. The source of these receptors is an adult man who received an inactivated Zika virus vaccine. CDR3s include the opening cysteine and the closing phenylalanine or tryptophan. The D gene is left open where the match is weak. Rows may omit the clone size; those that give it use once, few, many or a size class.

V	J	D	size	CDR3	DNA
TRBV24-1	TRBJ2-2	NA	few	CATSEARDHTGELFF	TGTGCCACCAGTGAAGCCCGGGACCACACCGGGGAGCTGTTTTTT
TRBV6-2/TRBV6-3	TRBJ2-2	TRBD2	medium-sized	CASSSGLAAEELFF	TGTGCCAGCAGTTCGGGACTAGCGGCTGAGGAGCTGTTTTTT
TRBV4-1	TRBJ2-3	TRBD2	medium-sized	CASSQKPSGTTDTQYF	TGCGCCAGCAGCCAAAAGCCTAGCGGGACCACAGATACGCAGTATTTT
TRBV11-2	TRBJ1-4	NA	medium-sized	CASSVQLGTNEKLFF	TGTGCCAGCAGCGTACAGCTGGGGACTAATGAAAAACTGTTTTTT
TRBV20-1	TRBJ1-5	NA	medium-sized	CSAREGLPQPQHF	TGCAGTGCTAGAGAAGGACTCCCGCAGCCCCAGCATTTT
TRBV27	TRBJ2-2	NA	large	CASSLSLTNTGELFF	TGTGCCAGCAGTTTATCACTAACGAACACCGGGGAGCTGTTTTTT
TRBV15	TRBJ2-3	NA	large	CATSRELSGDTQYF	TGTGCCACCAGCAGAGAGCTTTCCGGAGATACGCAGTATTTT
TRBV7-9	TRBJ1-1	TRBD1	NA	CASRDPGGTEAFF	TGTGCCAGCAGAGACCCAGGGGGGACTGAAGCTTTCTTT
TRBV4-3	TRBJ1-2	TRBD1	large	CASSPGDSHGYTF	TGCGCCAGCAGCCCCGGGGACAGCCATGGCTACACCTTC
TRBV7-6	TRBJ1-4	NA	few	CASSLGSKRDTTNEKLFF	TGTGCCAGCAGCTTAGGTTCGAAGCGGGACACTACTAATGAAAAACTGTTTTTT
TRBV6-2/TRBV6-3	TRBJ2-5	TRBD1	large	CASSYSMGQGSF	TGTGCCAGCAGTTACTCGATGGGACAGGGGAGCTTC
TRBV5-1	TRBJ1-5	NA	large	CASSLGCGTGNSNQPQHF	TGCGCCAGCAGCTTGGGGTGTGGGACGGGGAATAGCAATCAGCCCCAGCATTTT
TRBV28	TRBJ1-5	NA	medium-sized	CASSRGTNQPQHF	TGTGCCAGCAGCCGTGGAACCAATCAGCCCCAGCATTTT
TRBV14	TRBJ1-5	NA	large	CASSSGLGQPQHF	TGTGCCAGCAGCAGCGGTTTAGGGCAGCCCCAGCATTTT
TRBV20-1	TRBJ2-7	TRBD1	medium-sized	CSAGQGRPYYEQYF	TGCAGTGCCGGACAGGGCCGCCCCTACTACGAGCAGTACTTC
TRBV4-3	TRBJ2-3	NA	medium-sized	CASSQAGQPTDTQYF	TGCGCCAGCAGCCAAGCCGGACAGCCCACAGATACGCAGTATTTT
TRBV4-1	TRBJ2-7	TRBD2	medium-sized	CASSSIAGSYEQYF	TGCGCCAGCAGCTCTATAGCGGGGTCCTACGAGCAGTACTTC
TRBV6-5	TRBJ1-3	NA	hyperexpanded	CASSSSPGGSGNTIYF	TGTGCCAGCAGTTCCTCTCCCGGGGGCTCTGGAAACACCATATATTTT
TRBV20-1	TRBJ2-5	TRBD2	large	CSARDGGLAGRGETQYF	TGCAGTGCTAGAGATGGCGGGCTAGCGGGGAGGGGAGAGACCCAGTACTTC
TRBV5-5	TRBJ1-2	NA	medium-sized	CASSLGGQGYGYTF	TGTGCCAGCAGCTTGGGTGGGCAGGGCTATGGCTACACCTTC
TRBV7-9	TRBJ2-1	TRBD1	medium-sized	CASSPRQGIQMNEQFF	TGTGCCAGCAGCCCGAGACAGGGAATACAGATGAATGAGCAGTTCTTC
TRBV4-3	TRBJ2-7	NA	large	CASSQDWASSYEQYF	TGCGCCAGCAGCCAAGATTGGGCGAGCTCCTACGAGCAGTACTTC
TRBV6-4	TRBJ2-3	TRBD2	NA	CASSEGGMDTDTQYF	TGTGCCAGCAGTGAGGGGGGGATGGATACAGATACGCAGTATTTT
TRBV20-1	TRBJ1-1	NA	large	CSVSRLNTEAFF	TGCAGTGTCAGTCGGCTGAACACTGAAGCTTTCTTT
TRBV6-5	TRBJ2-3	TRBD2	hyperexpanded	CASSYLSGGTDTQYF	TGTGCCAGCAGTTACCTTAGCGGGGGTACAGATACGCAGTATTTT
TRBV9	TRBJ1-1	TRBD1	few	CASSVDYRGTNTEAFF	TGTGCCAGCAGCGTAGATTACAGGGGTACGAACACTGAAGCTTTCTTT
TRBV9	TRBJ2-7	TRBD1	medium-sized	CASSLGQGAGYEQYF	TGTGCCAGCAGCTTAGGACAGGGGGCCGGCTACGAGCAGTACTTC
TRBV4-1	TRBJ2-3	TRBD2	medium-sized	CASSQDLLAGGQADTQYF	TGCGCCAGCAGCCAAGACCTTCTTGCGGGGGGGCAGGCAGATACGCAGTATTTT
TRBV19	TRBJ2-2	TRBD1	NA	CASTPPDRVSGELFF	TGTGCCAGTACCCCACCCGACAGGGTGTCCGGGGAGCTGTTTTTT
TRBV12-5	TRBJ2-1	TRBD1	medium-sized	CASGQGDSRSDEQFF	TGTGCTAGTGGTCAAGGGGACAGCAGGTCAGATGAGCAGTTCTTC
TRBV6-1	TRBJ1-2	NA	medium-sized	CASSPGPPDRPYGYTF	TGTGCCAGCAGTCCGGGACCCCCGGACCGTCCCTATGGCTACACCTTC
TRBV6-1	TRBJ1-1	NA	many	CASSDFGLASGSTEAFF	TGTGCCAGCAGTGATTTTGGTCTGGCCAGCGGGTCCACTGAAGCTTTCTTT
TRBV2	TRBJ2-1	TRBD2	medium-sized	CASLLSIRGGPRDEQFF	TGTGCCAGCCTTCTCAGTATTCGGGGGGGCCCCAGAGATGAGCAGTTCTTC
TRBV6-5	TRBJ2-1	TRBD2	hyperexpanded	CASSSTSGGAGEQFF	TGTGCCAGCAGTTCGACTAGCGGGGGGGCGGGTGAGCAGTTCTTC
TRBV6-2/TRBV6-3	TRBJ2-6	NA	many	CASSLSSGANVLTF	TGTGCCAGCAGTCTGTCCTCTGGGGCCAACGTCCTGACTTTC
TRBV6-1	TRBJ1-3	NA	medium-sized	CASSESSEGAGNTIYF	TGTGCCAGCAGTGAAAGCAGCGAGGGGGCTGGAAACACCATATATTTT
TRBV6-5	TRBJ2-1	TRBD2	large	CASSVFAGGYNEQFF	TGTGCCAGTTCAGTATTTGCGGGGGGGTACAATGAGCAGTTCTTC
TRBV4-3	TRBJ1-1	TRBD1	medium-sized	CASSQGGTGPEAFF	TGCGCCAGCAGCCAGGGCGGGACAGGTCCTGAAGCTTTCTTT
TRBV7-3	TRBJ2-1	NA	medium-sized	CASSFTGPIGKDEQFF	TGTGCCAGCAGCTTTACAGGGCCCATCGGCAAGGATGAGCAGTTCTTC
TRBV6-6	TRBJ2-7	TRBD1	medium-sized	CASNELDRGHYEQYF	TGTGCCAGCAACGAACTTGACAGGGGGCACTACGAGCAGTACTTC
TRBV7-2	TRBJ2-1	TRBD1	large	CASSLGAGGIYNEQFF	TGTGCCAGCAGCTTAGGGGCAGGGGGTATTTACAATGAGCAGTTCTTC
TRBV4-3	TRBJ2-5	TRBD2	medium-sized	CASSQDVTSGETQYF	TGCGCCAGCAGCCAAGATGTGACTAGCGGAGAGACCCAGTACTTC
TRBV7-2	TRBJ1-2	TRBD1	few	CASSRGQGNYGYTF	TGTGCCAGCAGCAGGGGACAGGGGAACTATGGCTACACCTTC
TRBV6-4	TRBJ2-1	NA	medium-sized	CASSDFGGHNEQFF	TGTGCCAGCAGTGACTTTGGGGGCCACAATGAGCAGTTCTTC
TRBV6-4	TRBJ2-1	TRBD2	large	CASSDGTSGGEQFF	TGTGCCAGCAGTGACGGGACTAGCGGGGGTGAGCAGTTCTTC